Sequencing of this TCR beta chain was carried out in a study of Ad26.COV2.S vaccination and SARS-CoV-2 variants. V dropped 0 bases and J dropped 2 bases, with 10 bases sitting between them. Germline V gives CDR1 LNHNV, CDR2 YYDKDF (reference sequence). The CDR3 contains 15 residues. Study-wide results and caveats: Measurement of non-spike TCR breadth gave similar results in vaccine and placebo recipients. It was reported that spike-specific CD8+ and CD4+ T cell responses were substantially broad after vaccination. Total T cell responses were possibly underestimated by TCR breadth and depth analyses.

Points on this clone: Its antigen is unknown.

Treatment in this sample: roughly 20 received Ad26.COV2.S at low or high dose, single or two shots; about 5 received placebo; per-sample allocation not given. Vaccine and placebo recipients were sampled on day 63 after the first injection. Data came from immunoSEQ multiplex PCR; TCRdb stores just in-frame clones and leaves some out. The sample has some 400,000 clones, 70% to 90% seen once. The receptor was isolated from a person between 18 and 59 years old who received the Ad26.COV2.S COVID-19 vaccine or a placebo. The genes are TRBV15 and TRBJ1-2; TRBD1 is a possible D gene (5 bases). The starting material was peripheral blood, obtained in a trial of Ad26.COV2.S vaccine versus placebo. CDR3 DNA: TGTGCCACCAGCAGAGAAACAGGCGTGAACTATGGCTACACCTTC. Encoded protein: CATSRETGVNYGYTF. The full variable domain, in which reference TRBV15 and TRBJ1-2 provide the parts outside the CDR3, is DAMVIQNPRYQVTQFGKPVTLSCSQTLNHNVMYWYQQKSSQAPKLLFHYYDKDFNNEADTPDNFQSRRPNTSFCFLDIRSPGLGDTAMYLCATSRETGVNYGYTFGSGTRLTVV.